This T cell receptor beta chain was identified during a study of shared clonotypes between healthy human individuals. The CDR3 contains 13 residues. J was trimmed by 9 bases and V by 7 bases; bases with no gene match: 11. The germline V gene encodes CDR1 GTSNPN and CDR2 SVGIG (reference sequence). Only in-frame clones appear in the TCRdb table, and some are missing; sequencing was by immunoSEQ multiplex PCR. The table lists 2.5 million or so clones, around 90% of them singletons. V is TRBV30 and J is TRBJ2-1, with 8 bases identical to TRBD2. Sequenced sample: naive CD4+ T cells sorted from blood. The subset denotes: CD45RA+ positively selected. The receptor was isolated from a man aged 18 to 30 in good health. CDR3 DNA: TGTGCCTCCCTCACGGGGGGGAGCAGTGAGCAGTTCTTC. Its translation: CASLTGGSSEQFF.